These T cell receptor beta chains were read from a single sample in a study of Tregs in tolerant kidney transplant recipients. Clones were read by immunoSEQ multiplex PCR, and TCRdb kept only the in-frame ones, dropping some. Of about 110,000 clones listed, 90% are singletons. This specimen was CD4+ T cells from blood, taken before the transplant. These receptors originate from a human donor who received a combined kidney and bone marrow transplant. Each CDR3 is given with its conserved first and last residue. The D gene is left open where the match is weak. Clone size is stated in some rows and not others, as once, few, many or a class when expanded.

d_call	v_call	j_call	clone_size	cdr3_aa	cdr3_nt
-	TRBV6-5	TRBJ1-4	once	CASSYVAGNNEKLFF	TGTGCCAGCAGTTACGTAGCGGGGAATAATGAAAAACTGTTTTTT
-	TRBV4-2	TRBJ1-1	-	CASNPNPGVNTEAFF	TGTGCCAGCAACCCGAATCCCGGGGTGAACACTGAAGCTTTCTTT
TRBD1	TRBV30	TRBJ1-4	once	CAWSSRQGVGEKLFF	TGTGCCTGGAGTTCCCGACAGGGCGTAGGAGAAAAACTGTTTTTT
-	TRBV11-2	TRBJ2-1	-	CASSPRADSSYNEQFF	TGTGCCAGCTCGCCCCGAGCGGACAGCTCCTACAATGAGCAGTTCTTC
TRBD1	TRBV19	TRBJ1-1	-	CASSLTRDSLVAFF	TGTGCCAGTAGTCTTACTCGGGACAGCCTAGTAGCTTTCTTT
-	TRBV20-1	TRBJ2-5	-	CSAPLGAAQYF	TGCAGTGCCCCCTTAGGGGCGGCCCAGTACTTC
-	TRBV5-1	TRBJ2-2	-	CASSLDPGVVGELFF	TGCGCCAGCAGCTTGGACCCAGGGGTGGTCGGGGAGCTGTTTTTT
-	TRBV9	TRBJ2-5	-	CASSLRLGQETQYF	TGTGCCAGCAGCCTTCGACTGGGCCAAGAGACCCAGTACTTC
TRBD1	TRBV19	TRBJ1-2	once	CAGPGGFGYTF	TGTGCCGGACCAGGGGGCTTTGGCTACACCTTC
TRBD1	TRBV9	TRBJ1-5	-	CASSSDRGNQPQHF	TGTGCCAGCAGCTCGGACAGGGGGAATCAGCCCCAGCATTTT
TRBD2	TRBV19	TRBJ2-1	-	CASSPGRAGVGGQFF	TGTGCCAGTAGTCCCGGAAGAGCGGGGGTGGGGGGGCAGTTCTTC
TRBD1	TRBV28	TRBJ1-1	-	CASSTPQGAKDTEAFF	TGTGCCAGCAGTACCCCTCAGGGGGCAAAAGACACTGAAGCTTTCTTT
-	TRBV5-4	TRBJ2-7	-	CASSLVGVPAQYF	TGTGCCAGCAGCTTGGTAGGGGTACCCGCACAGTACTTC
-	TRBV6-5	TRBJ1-1	-	CASSYPPTGLGTEAFF	TGTGCCAGCAGTTACCCCCCGACAGGTCTGGGAACTGAAGCTTTCTTT
-	TRBV5-1	TRBJ2-5	-	CASSDRGLFQETQYF	TGCGCCAGCAGCGATAGGGGCCTGTTCCAAGAGACCCAGTACTTC
-	TRBV6-5	TRBJ1-1	-	CASSYSTDPNTEAFF	TGTGCCAGCAGTTACTCGACAGACCCGAACACTGAAGCTTTCTTT
TRBD1	TRBV6-6	TRBJ1-2	-	CASSPGQGLSGYTF	TGTGCCAGCAGCCCCGGACAGGGGCTGAGTGGCTACACCTTC
-	TRBV28	TRBJ1-2	-	CASSPPGGRVPSF	TGTGCCAGCAGCCCTCCTGGGGGCAGGGTACCCAGCTTC
-	TRBV6-5	TRBJ1-1	once	CASSYQWNTEAFF	TGTGCCAGCAGCTACCAGTGGAACACTGAAGCTTTCTTT
-	TRBV4-1	TRBJ1-2	-	CASSQDDRRGYGYTF	TGCGCCAGCAGCCAAGACGACAGAAGGGGCTATGGCTACACCTTC
-	TRBV19	TRBJ1-1	-	CASSIGQMKEGFF	TGTGCCAGTAGCATCGGACAAATGAAGGAGGGTTTCTTT
TRBD1	TRBV25-1	TRBJ2-7	-	CASRGQGALEQYF	TGTGCCAGCAGGGGACAGGGGGCGCTGGAGCAGTACTTC
TRBD1	TRBV30	TRBJ1-2	-	CASHRDRARSEGGYTF	TGTGCCTCCCACCGGGACAGGGCTCGAAGTGAAGGTGGCTACACCTTC
-	TRBV5-1	TRBJ2-3	few	CASSLGQTDTQYF	TGCGCCAGCAGCTTGGGACAGACAGATACGCAGTATTTT
TRBD1	TRBV5-4	TRBJ2-7	-	CASSLVVWGQGFYEQYF	TGTGCCAGCAGCTTGGTTGTGTGGGGACAGGGTTTCTACGAGCAGTACTTC
-	TRBV7-6	TRBJ1-1	-	CASSLAEGTTEAFF	TGTGCCAGCAGCTTAGCGGAGGGGACCACTGAAGCTTTCTTT
-	TRBV5-1	TRBJ1-1	-	CASSGRANTEAFF	TGCGCCAGCAGCGGGAGGGCGAACACTGAAGCTTTCTTT
-	TRBV5-5	TRBJ2-7	-	CASSFDAVSTYEQYF	TGTGCCAGCAGCTTTGACGCGGTAAGCACCTACGAGCAGTACTTC
-	TRBV6-5	TRBJ2-7	-	CASRTGSGQEQYF	TGTGCCAGCAGGACCGGATCTGGACAGGAGCAGTACTTC
TRBD1	TRBV2	TRBJ2-3	-	CASRGRTGGTDTQYF	TGTGCCAGCAGGGGGCGGACAGGGGGCACAGATACGCAGTATTTT
-	TRBV19	TRBJ1-2	-	CASNPPGRDYGYTF	TGTGCCAGTAATCCCCCGGGGAGGGACTATGGCTACACCTTC
-	TRBV2	TRBJ2-1	-	CASSAYLEWDEQFF	TGTGCCAGCAGTGCCTATCTGGAGTGGGATGAGCAGTTCTTC
-	TRBV28	TRBJ2-7	-	CASSSSLAQIYEQYF	TGTGCCAGCAGTTCAAGCCTAGCGCAAATCTACGAGCAGTACTTC
TRBD1	TRBV2	TRBJ1-4	-	CASRDRSYNEKLFF	TGTGCCAGCAGGGACAGGAGCTATAATGAAAAACTGTTTTTT
-	TRBV19	TRBJ2-1	once	CASSIAGASSYNEQFF	TGTGCCAGTAGTATCGCGGGTGCGAGCTCCTACAATGAGCAGTTCTTC
TRBD2	TRBV7-2	TRBJ2-5	-	CASSLVGGLGTQYF	TGTGCCAGCAGCTTAGTAGGGGGACTAGGGACCCAGTACTTC
-	TRBV7-8	TRBJ1-2	-	CASSPRARNYGYTF	TGTGCCAGCAGCCCCCGAGCACGGAACTATGGCTACACCTTC
TRBD1	TRBV15	TRBJ2-3	once	CATSRDIISTGGRSDTQYF	TGTGCCACCAGCAGAGATATTATCTCGACAGGGGGGAGGTCAGATACGCAGTATTTT
-	TRBV15	TRBJ1-2	-	CATSRGGLEGYGYTF	TGTGCCACCAGCAGAGGAGGCCTCGAGGGCTATGGCTACACCTTC
TRBD1	TRBV28	TRBJ1-4	-	CASSWTGVNEKLFF	TGTGCCAGCAGTTGGACAGGGGTTAATGAAAAACTGTTTTTT
TRBD1	TRBV2	TRBJ1-1	-	CASSGLRQGNAFF	TGTGCCAGCAGTGGCTTGAGACAGGGCAACGCTTTCTTT
TRBD1	TRBV2	TRBJ1-2	-	CASSEVGTGIYGYTF	TGTGCCAGCAGTGAAGTTGGGACAGGGATCTATGGCTACACCTTC
-	TRBV6-1	TRBJ1-2	once	CASTRRGTFGYTF	TGTGCCAGCACCCGAAGAGGGACATTTGGCTACACCTTC
TRBD2	TRBV28	TRBJ2-1	-	CASSSIGTSGHNEQFF	TGTGCCAGCAGTTCGATCGGGACTAGCGGCCACAATGAGCAGTTCTTC
TRBD2	TRBV7-9	TRBJ2-1	-	CASSFASGAASYNEQFF	TGTGCCAGCAGCTTCGCTAGCGGGGCTGCCTCCTACAATGAGCAGTTCTTC
TRBD1	TRBV11-2	TRBJ2-1	once	CASNPRTGSYNEQFF	TGTGCCAGCAACCCCCGGACAGGGTCCTACAATGAGCAGTTCTTC
-	TRBV5-5	TRBJ2-5	-	CASSFWLVETQYF	TGTGCCAGCAGCTTTTGGCTCGTTGAGACCCAGTACTTC
TRBD1	TRBV6-5	TRBJ1-2	-	CASSYSTGGSSGYTF	TGTGCCAGCAGTTACTCGACAGGGGGCTCAAGTGGCTACACCTTC
-	TRBV6-5	TRBJ1-1	-	CASRNRVTEAFF	TGTGCCAGCAGAAACAGGGTCACTGAAGCTTTCTTT
-	TRBV5-1	TRBJ2-6	-	CASSPTTQGSSGANVLTF	TGCGCCAGCAGCCCGACCACACAGGGATCTTCTGGGGCCAACGTCCTGACTTTC
-	TRBV7-2	TRBJ2-2	-	CASSGPGLRGTGELFF	TGTGCCAGCAGCGGACCGGGACTGAGGGGAACCGGGGAGCTGTTTTTT
-	TRBV28	TRBJ2-3	-	CASSPRDTQYF	TGTGCCAGCAGCCCGAGAGATACGCAGTATTTT
-	TRBV7-6	TRBJ1-1	-	CASSFTENTEAFF	TGTGCCAGCAGCTTCACAGAGAACACTGAAGCTTTCTTT
-	TRBV9	TRBJ2-3	-	CASSVAVPNTDTDTQYF	TGTGCCAGCAGCGTAGCTGTGCCTAATACAGATACAGATACGCAGTATTTT
TRBD2	TRBV5-1	TRBJ2-7	-	CASGGDSGGFSYEQYF	TGCGCCAGTGGCGGAGATAGCGGGGGGTTCTCCTACGAGCAGTACTTC
TRBD1	TRBV6-5	TRBJ2-7	-	CASSYGGQRYEQYF	TGTGCCAGCAGTTACGGGGGACAGAGATACGAGCAGTACTTC
TRBD2	TRBV9	TRBJ2-7	-	CASSVDSGGTYEQYF	TGTGCCAGCAGCGTAGACAGCGGGGGCACCTACGAGCAGTACTTC